This TCR beta chain comes out of a study of blood T cell repertoires in COVID-19. Study context: Acute-phase and convalescent COVID-19 samples originated in the United States, Italy and Spain. PBMCs, B-cell-depleted T cells, or T cells were the source of the cDNA or gDNA that made up the material.

The CDR3 covers 14 residues. Trimming took off 8 bases at V and 0 bases at J, with 16 bases between the two ends. Germline values: CDR1 SQVTM, CDR2 ANQGSEA. Authors' analysis steps: For nucleated cells, counts were estimated from reference gene primer amplification. Using immunoSEQ multiplex PCR, the repertoire was profiled, and TCRdb retains in-frame clones only, with some absent. V and J calls and clone size are copied from that table; D and trimming were computed from the DNA. The repertoire holds a few hundred thousand clones, with around 87% as singletons. This chain joins TRBV29-1 and TRBJ1-2; D is ambiguous. What was sequenced was peripheral blood. The receptor was isolated from a woman in her fifties or sixties who had recovered from COVID-19. CDR3 amino acids: CSLGPLGANYGYTF. CDR3 coding DNA: TGCAGCCTCGGTCCTCTCGGAGCTAACTATGGCTACACCTTC.